This T cell receptor beta chain was sequenced for a study of blood T cell repertoires in COVID-19. This CDR3 region has 14 residues. The germline V gene encodes CDR1 MNHEY and CDR2 SVGAGI. V dropped 4 bases and J dropped 1; count of bases not matched to a gene: 2. This clone was observed a single time. The authors' processing: Reference gene primers were amplified, and this amplification served to estimate nucleated cell counts. Measured with immunoSEQ multiplex PCR; TCRdb has only the in-frame clones, and not every one. Clone size and V and J calls were adopted from that table, with D and trimming inferred from the DNA. The sample gives some 190,000 clones, roughly 86% of which show up once; 1.5% to 2% is in the top ten.

This receptor was identified in a man between 18 and 29 years old with active or convalescent COVID-19. The rearrangement joins TRBV6-5 to TRBJ2-5; TRBD1 aligns across 8 bases. Input material: peripheral blood. CDR3 DNA sequence: TGTGCCAGCAGTTCGGACAGGGTCCAAGAGACCCAGTACTTC. Its translation is CASSSDRVQETQYF.